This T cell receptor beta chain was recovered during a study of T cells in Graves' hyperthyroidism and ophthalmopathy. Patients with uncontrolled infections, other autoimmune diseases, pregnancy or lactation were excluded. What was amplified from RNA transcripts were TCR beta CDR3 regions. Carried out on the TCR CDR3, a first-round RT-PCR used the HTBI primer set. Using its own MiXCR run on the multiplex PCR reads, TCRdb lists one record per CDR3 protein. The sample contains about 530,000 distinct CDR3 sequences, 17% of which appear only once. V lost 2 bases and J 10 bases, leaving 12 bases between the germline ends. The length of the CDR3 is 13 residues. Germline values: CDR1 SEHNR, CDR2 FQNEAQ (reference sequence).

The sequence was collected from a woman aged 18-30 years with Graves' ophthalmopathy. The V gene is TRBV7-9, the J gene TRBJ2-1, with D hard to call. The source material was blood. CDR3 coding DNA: TGTGCCAGCAGCTTAAAAGGGCTTGGGGAGCAGTTCTTC. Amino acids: CASSLKGLGEQFF. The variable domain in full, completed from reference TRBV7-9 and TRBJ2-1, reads DTGVSQNPRHKITKRGQNVTFRCDPISEHNRLYWYRQTLGQGPEFLTYFQNEAQLEKSRLLSDRFSAERPKGSFSTLEIQRTEQGDSAMYLCASSLKGLGEQFFGPGTRLTVL.